The rows below give T cell receptor beta chains drawn from one sample of a study of shared clonotypes between healthy human individuals. Measured with immunoSEQ multiplex PCR; TCRdb has only the in-frame clones, and not every one. The table has 1,400,000 or so clones, approximately 98.5% seen once. Sample: naive CD4+ T cells sorted from blood. The receptors were sampled from a man aged 25-45 years in good health. Both conserved end residues are part of each CDR3. Each record gives: clone size, D gene, J gene, V gene, CDR3 protein, CDR3 DNA. The D gene is left open where the match is weak. A clone size is listed for some rows: how often the clone was seen (once, few, many), or a class if it is expanded.

NA,TRBD1,TRBJ1-1,TRBV5-6,CASSFRGTGSVNTEAFF,TGTGCCAGCAGCTTTCGGGGGACAGGGTCAGTGAACACTGAAGCTTTCTTT
NA,TRBD2,TRBJ2-3,TRBV7-2,CASSYGLAGDTQYF,TGTGCCAGCAGCTACGGACTAGCGGGAGATACGCAGTATTTT
NA,TRBD2,TRBJ2-1,TRBV7-6,CASSFGASGLYNEQFF,TGTGCCAGCAGCTTTGGAGCTAGCGGATTGTACAATGAGCAGTTCTTC
NA,NA,TRBJ2-2,TRBV7-2,CASSLVSNTGELFF,TGTGCCAGCAGCTTAGTCTCGAACACCGGGGAGCTGTTTTTT
NA,TRBD1,TRBJ2-7,TRBV4-1,CASSRETGTAILLDEQYF,TGCGCCAGCAGCCGAGAGACAGGGACGGCGATTCTCTTAGACGAGCAGTACTTC
once,NA,TRBJ2-7,TRBV7-9,CASSLFSERTEQYF,TGTGCCAGCAGCTTATTTTCTGAGAGGACCGAGCAGTACTTC
once,TRBD2,TRBJ2-2,TRBV2,CASSGVSGSYANTGELFF,TGTGCCAGCAGTGGAGTTAGCGGGAGTTACGCGAACACCGGGGAGCTGTTTTTT
NA,NA,TRBJ2-5,TRBV5-5,CASSPLTPETQYF,TGTGCCAGCAGCCCCCTAACCCCAGAGACCCAGTACTTC
NA,NA,TRBJ1-4,TRBV6-1,CASSPRGGNEKLFF,TGTGCCAGCAGCCCCCGGGGTGGTAATGAAAAACTGTTTTTT
once,NA,TRBJ2-1,TRBV11-3,CASSQRNNEQFF,TGTGCCAGCAGCCAACGGAACAATGAGCAGTTCTTC
NA,TRBD1,TRBJ2-7,TRBV27,CASSWETGTDYEQYF,TGTGCCAGCAGTTGGGAGACCGGGACAGACTACGAGCAGTACTTC
NA,NA,TRBJ1-1,TRBV15,CATSGTYRNTEAFF,TGTGCCACCAGCGGGACCTACAGGAACACTGAAGCTTTCTTT
NA,NA,TRBJ1-5,TRBV6-5,CASRWGRNQPQHF,TGTGCCAGCCGGTGGGGCCGAAATCAGCCCCAGCATTTT
NA,NA,TRBJ2-1,TRBV9,CASSASGGGHNEQFF,TGTGCCAGCAGCGCCTCAGGGGGAGGTCACAATGAGCAGTTCTTC
NA,NA,TRBJ2-1,TRBV28,CASSRGNYNEQFF,TGTGCCAGCAGTCGGGGCAACTACAATGAGCAGTTCTTC
NA,TRBD2,TRBJ2-7,TRBV19,CASSRGGDAYEQYF,TGTGCCAGTAGTAGGGGGGGTGATGCCTACGAGCAGTACTTC
NA,NA,TRBJ1-3,TRBV7-8,CASSLEPGPGNTIYF,TGTGCCAGCAGCTTAGAGCCTGGGCCCGGAAACACCATATATTTT
few,NA,TRBJ2-2,TRBV4-3,CASSYAGTVTGELFF,TGCGCCAGCAGCTATGCCGGGACGGTCACCGGGGAGCTGTTTTTT
NA,TRBD2,TRBJ2-2,TRBV7-3,CASSRVAGGPDTGELFF,TGTGCCAGCAGCCGTGTAGCGGGAGGGCCCGACACCGGGGAGCTGTTTTTT
once,NA,TRBJ2-3,TRBV7-2,CASTQPPASTDTQYF,TGTGCCAGCACCCAACCCCCAGCTAGCACAGATACGCAGTATTTT
NA,TRBD2,TRBJ2-1,TRBV11-2,CASSFGLAGRGNEQFF,TGTGCCAGCAGCTTCGGTCTAGCGGGCCGGGGAAATGAGCAGTTCTTC
NA,NA,TRBJ1-2,TRBV7-2,CASRLVAEMNYGYTF,TGTGCCAGCAGGCTGGTGGCAGAAATGAACTATGGCTACACCTTC
once,TRBD2,TRBJ2-2,TRBV5-4,CASNRGGRGLAGGGAGELFF,TGTGCCAGCAACCGAGGGGGTCGAGGCCTAGCGGGAGGAGGCGCCGGGGAGCTGTTTTTT
NA,TRBD2,TRBJ2-3,TRBV5-4,CASKLRLAGVSTDTQYF,TGTGCCAGCAAGCTTCGACTAGCGGGAGTGAGCACAGATACGCAGTATTTT
once,NA,TRBJ2-7,TRBV28,CASLDSTYEQYF,TGTGCCAGCTTGGACAGCACCTACGAGCAGTACTTC
NA,NA,TRBJ1-1,TRBV28,CASSLIKLNTEAFF,TGTGCCAGCAGTTTGATTAAATTGAACACTGAAGCTTTCTTT
NA,TRBD2,TRBJ2-3,TRBV14,CASSHQIGGRATDTQYF,TGTGCCAGCAGCCATCAGATCGGCGGGAGGGCCACAGATACGCAGTATTTT
NA,NA,TRBJ2-5,TRBV11-2,CASSSLIGKQETQYF,TGTGCCAGCAGCTCCCTTATTGGCAAACAAGAGACCCAGTACTTC
NA,NA,TRBJ2-7,TRBV5-1,CASSLEGHEQYF,TGCGCCAGCAGCTTAGAGGGGCACGAGCAGTACTTC
once,NA,TRBJ2-5,TRBV6-1,CASSDWRTRGPQETQYF,TGTGCCAGCAGTGATTGGCGGACGCGGGGACCACAAGAGACCCAGTACTTC
NA,NA,TRBJ2-7,TRBV30,CAWSVLGQSYEQYF,TGTGCCTGGAGTGTACTCGGACAGTCCTACGAGCAGTACTTC
NA,TRBD1,TRBJ2-7,TRBV9,CASSVSGQGAYEQYF,TGTGCCAGCAGCGTATCCGGACAGGGGGCCTACGAGCAGTACTTC
NA,TRBD2,TRBJ2-3,TRBV11-2,CASSLARLAGGTDTQYF,TGTGCCAGCAGCTTAGCGAGACTAGCGGGAGGAACAGATACGCAGTATTTT
few,TRBD2,TRBJ2-1,TRBV7-9,CASSSAGTSGNEQFF,TGTGCCAGCAGCTCAGCCGGGACTAGCGGCAATGAGCAGTTCTTC
NA,NA,TRBJ2-6,TRBV11-2,CASSLGLRDAGANVLTF,TGTGCCAGCAGCTTAGGCCTAAGGGATGCGGGGGCCAACGTCCTGACTTTC
NA,TRBD1,TRBJ1-4,TRBV18,CASSQIWDSNEKLFF,TGTGCCAGCTCCCAGATCTGGGACAGTAATGAAAAACTGTTTTTT
NA,NA,TRBJ2-1,TRBV5-1,CASSLVGTVRYNEQFF,TGCGCCAGCAGCTTGGTCGGGACGGTGCGTTACAATGAGCAGTTCTTC
once,NA,TRBJ2-7,TRBV30,CAWSVGGGISYEQYF,TGTGCCTGGAGTGTTGGAGGGGGAATCTCCTACGAGCAGTACTTC
NA,TRBD2,TRBJ2-2,TRBV7-9,CASSLVAGDDTGELFF,TGTGCCAGCAGCTTGGTAGCGGGAGATGACACCGGGGAGCTGTTTTTT
NA,TRBD2,TRBJ2-3,TRBV5-5,CASSPLAGSTDTQYF,TGTGCCAGCAGCCCGCTAGCGGGGAGCACAGATACGCAGTATTTT
once,TRBD2,TRBJ2-3,TRBV9,CASSVGTSGSLDTQYF,TGTGCCAGCAGCGTGGGGACTAGCGGGAGTTTAGATACGCAGTATTTT
NA,NA,TRBJ1-1,TRBV10-3,CAISESRANTEAFF,TGTGCCATCAGTGAGTCTAGGGCGAACACTGAAGCTTTCTTT
NA,NA,TRBJ2-7,TRBV27,CASSLSRSSYEQYF,TGTGCCAGCAGTTTATCAAGGTCTTCCTACGAGCAGTACTTC
NA,NA,TRBJ2-5,TRBV7-6,CASSLGTAQETQYF,TGTGCCAGCAGCTTAGGAACAGCCCAAGAGACCCAGTACTTC
NA,NA,TRBJ2-5,TRBV14,CASSRGSQETQYF,TGTGCCAGCAGCCGCGGTAGTCAAGAGACCCAGTACTTC
NA,TRBD2,TRBJ2-1,TRBV7-2,CASSLYRASGVQFF,TGTGCCAGCAGCTTATATCGGGCTAGCGGGGTGCAGTTCTTC
NA,NA,TRBJ2-2,TRBV30,CAGATNTGELFF,TGTGCGGGGGCTACGAACACCGGGGAGCTGTTTTTT
NA,NA,TRBJ2-1,TRBV4-1,CASSQPTSRGSYNEQFF,TGCGCCAGCAGCCAACCGACTAGCAGGGGCTCCTACAATGAGCAGTTCTTC
NA,TRBD1,TRBJ2-3,TRBV6-1,CASSETGGTDTQYF,TGTGCCAGCAGTGAGACAGGGGGCACAGATACGCAGTATTTT
NA,NA,TRBJ2-3,TRBV9,CASSVGWGGDTQYF,TGTGCCAGCAGCGTAGGGTGGGGTGGAGATACGCAGTATTTT
NA,TRBD1,TRBJ1-2,TRBV5-1,CATRTGEGLNYGYTF,TGCGCCACCAGGACAGGTGAGGGACTGAACTATGGCTACACCTTC
NA,NA,TRBJ1-5,TRBV5-6,CASSFTGSISNQPQHF,TGTGCCAGCAGCTTTACAGGGTCCATTAGCAATCAGCCCCAGCATTTT
NA,TRBD1,TRBJ2-7,TRBV6-5,CASRGQQSYEQYF,TGTGCCAGCAGGGGACAGCAATCCTACGAGCAGTACTTC
NA,NA,TRBJ2-3,TRBV23-1,CASPGPRAELGPDTQYF,TGCGCCAGCCCCGGACCCCGCGCGGAGCTGGGACCAGATACGCAGTATTTT
NA,NA,TRBJ2-3,TRBV19,CASSIRGASGTQYF,TGTGCCAGTAGTATCCGGGGGGCTAGTGGTACGCAGTATTTT
NA,TRBD2,TRBJ2-1,TRBV11-2,CASRTWGGSFNEQFF,TGTGCCAGCAGGACGTGGGGCGGGAGTTTTAATGAGCAGTTCTTC
NA,TRBD2,TRBJ2-7,TRBV7-2,CASRPRLAGYYEQYF,TGTGCCAGCAGGCCTAGACTAGCGGGATACTACGAGCAGTACTTC
NA,TRBD2,TRBJ2-7,TRBV6-6,CASSSGGLAVYEQYF,TGTGCCAGCAGTTCGGGGGGACTAGCGGTCTACGAGCAGTACTTC
NA,NA,TRBJ2-3,TRBV28,CASSSSGADTQYF,TGTGCCTCCAGCTCCTCGGGGGCAGATACGCAGTATTTT
NA,TRBD1,TRBJ2-1,TRBV6-1,CASRGLRGPYNEQFF,TGTGCCAGCAGGGGGTTGAGGGGGCCCTACAATGAGCAGTTCTTC